These 22 T cell receptor beta chains share one sample of origin, sequenced in a study of radiotherapy plus CTLA-4 blockade in lung cancer. Assay: immunoSEQ multiplex PCR; the TCRdb copy retains only in-frame clones and omits some. The profile shows around 37,000 clones, 70% to 80% of them singletons. This specimen was peripheral blood, taken from a patient treated with radiotherapy plus ipilimumab. The receptors were sampled from a human donor with non-small cell lung cancer that progressed on radiotherapy plus ipilimumab.

The chain recombines TRBV7-2 with TRBJ1-1, with D uncertain. The germline V gene has CDR1 SGHTA and CDR2 FQGNSA. The CDR3 contains 11 residues. V lost 3 bases and J lost 8, with 7 bases in between. CDR3 DNA: TGTGCCAGCAGCTTCGGGTACGAAGCTTTCTTT. It specifies CASSFGYEAFF.

J is TRBJ2-7 and V is TRBV15; D is undetermined. Germline V gives CDR1 LNHNV, CDR2 YYDKDF (reference sequence). The ends were cut back, 0 bases at V and 0 bases at J, with 6 bases in the middle. This CDR3 is built from 14 residues. The CDR3 region is CATSRERDSYEQYF. Here the CDR3 DNA reads TGTGCCACCAGCAGAGAAAGGGACTCCTACGAGCAGTACTTC.

This chain links TRBV7-9 with TRBJ2-3, with D unresolved. CDR3 length: 16 residues. Germline CDR1 and CDR2: SEHNR and FQNEAQ (reference sequence). Trimming took off 7 bases at V and 3 bases at J, with 20 bases between the two ends. The chain's CDR3 is CASNQPRPTETDTQYF. The CDR3 nucleotides are TGTGCCAGCAACCAACCCCGGCCCACAGAAACAGATACGCAGTATTTT.

The chain joins TRBV5-1 to TRBJ2-7; D might be TRBD1 or TRBD2, each matching 5 bases. The ends were cut back, 4 bases at V and 5 bases at J, with 19 bases in the middle. Per germline, CDR1 SGHRS and CDR2 YFSETQ. The CDR3 length is 15 residues. The CDR3 protein is CASSILQGSSDEQYF. CDR3 bases: TGCGCCAGCAGCATCCTGCAGGGTAGTAGCGACGAGCAGTACTTC. Using reference TRBV5-1 and TRBJ2-7 for the parts outside the CDR3, the full variable domain is KAGVTQTPRYLIKTRGQQVTLSCSPISGHRSVSWYQQTPGQGLQFLFEYFSETQRNKGNFPGRFSGRQFSNSRSEMNVSTLELGDSALYLCASSILQGSSDEQYFGPGTRLTVT.

The chain uses TRBV30 and TRBJ2-7; 7 bases map to TRBD1. The CDR3 totals 18 residues. The V gene's germline CDR1 is GTSNPN and CDR2 SVGIG (reference sequence). V was clipped by 0 bases and J by 2 bases; unmatched bases: 16. In DNA form, the CDR3 reads TGTGCCTGGAGTGTACAGGCCCCCAGCCGGGACAGTCCCTACGAGCAGTACTTC. This encodes CAWSVQAPSRDSPYEQYF.

The chain links TRBV18 to TRBJ1-2; 8 nucleotides align to TRBD1. J gave up 7 bases and V 3 bases, and 7 bases lay outside the gene matches. Germline V gene sequence: CDR1 KGHSH, CDR2 LQKENI. The CDR3 totals 14 residues. The CDR3, as DNA: TGTGCCAGCTCACCGGACAGGGCCCTTAGTGGCTACACCTTC. It encodes CASSPDRALSGYTF.

The J gene is TRBJ1-1, the V gene TRBV9, with a possible D match to TRBD1 (6 bases). Germline lookup yields CDR1 SGDLS and CDR2 YYNGEE. This CDR3 contains 14 residues. Trimming removed 4 bases from V and 1 base from J, with 11 bases in between. CDR3 sequence: CASSYQTGNTEAFF. The CDR3 DNA sequence: TGTGCCAGCAGCTATCAGACAGGGAACACTGAAGCTTTCTTT.

The V gene is TRBV11-2, the J gene TRBJ2-1, with 7 bases identical to TRBD2. The CDR3 loop spans 18 amino acids. Germline V lookup: CDR1 SGHAT, CDR2 FQNNGV. With 4 bases clipped from V and 1 base from J, the junction kept 13 bases outside the gene matches. CDR3 coding DNA: TGTGCCAGCAGCTACCGTCAAACTAGCGATGGATCCTACAATGAGCAGTTCTTC. Residues: CASSYRQTSDGSYNEQFF.

The CDR3 DNA sequence: TGCGCCAGCAGCTTCCAGGGGGGGATCTACGAGCAGTACTTC. As protein: CASSFQGGIYEQYF. This chain links TRBV5-1 with TRBJ2-7; D is tentatively TRBD1 or TRBD2 (7 bases each). The ends were cut back, 2 bases at V and 3 bases at J, with 12 bases in the middle. The CDR3 consists of 14 residues. Germline V gene data show CDR1 as SGHRS and CDR2 as YFSETQ.

The genes are TRBV6-5 and TRBJ2-2; D ambiguous. The germline V gene has CDR1 MNHEY and CDR2 SVGAGI. V was trimmed by 5 bases and J by 6 bases, leaving 7 bases between them. The CDR3 has 12 amino acids. The CDR3 nucleotides read TGTGCCAGCAGTAGTGGGGCCGGGGAGCTGTTTTTT. Translation: CASSSGAGELFF.

V usage is TRBV15 and J usage is TRBJ2-3; D possibly corresponds to TRBD1 (6 bases). Germline CDR1 LNHNV, CDR2 YYDKDF (reference sequence). There are 16 residues in the CDR3. V was clipped by 3 bases and J by 1 base, with 14 bases between them. The CDR3 region has the DNA TGTGCCACCAGCAGGACCAGGGGTAGCGGCACAGATACGCAGTATTTT. Its translation: CATSRTRGSGTDTQYF.

V and J are TRBV7-9 and TRBJ2-7; 9 nucleotides agree with TRBD1. Germline trimming cut 6 bases from V and 2 bases from J; bases unmatched to any gene: 8. The CDR3 covers 15 residues. Germline V CDR1 and CDR2: SEHNR, FQNEAQ (reference sequence). The CDR3 bases are TGTGCCAGCAGTGGATCCGGGACAGGGACCTACGAGCAGTACTTC. It translates to CASSGSGTGTYEQYF.

The chain is built from TRBV11-3 and TRBJ1-2; no definite D call. The CDR3 contains 17 residues. The V gene's germline CDR1 is SGHNT and CDR2 YENEEA. The V end was cut by 5 bases, the J end by 4 bases, with 23 bases between. The CDR3 nucleotides are TGTGCCAGCAGCGAACCAATCAATCTCGGAAAGACCTATGGCTACACCTTC. Amino acids: CASSEPINLGKTYGYTF.

The V call is TRBV6-9, the J call TRBJ1-1; the D gene is possibly TRBD1 (5 bases). Deletions cut 8 bases from V and 4 bases from J, with 8 bases between. This CDR3 has 11 amino acids. Per the germline V gene, CDR1 is MNHGY and CDR2 is SVAAGI. The CDR3 here is CASQRGTEAFF. CDR3 in DNA: TGTGCCAGCCAGAGGGGCACTGAAGCTTTCTTT.

The rearrangement uses TRBV6-1 and TRBJ1-2, with D possibly matching TRBD1 (6 bases). The CDR3 totals 14 residues. The ends were cut back, 7 bases at V and 5 bases at J, with 17 bases in the middle. The germline gives CDR1 MNHNS, CDR2 SASEGT. The CDR3 loop is CASTSIRTVYGYTF. The CDR3 DNA reads as TGTGCCAGCACCAGCATTAGGACAGTTTATGGCTACACCTTC.

DNA of the CDR3: TGTGCCAGCAGCTCCCAGGGGGAGGGGGCGAATTCTCTCGAGCAGTACTTC. Protein sequence: CASSSQGEGANSLEQYF. The rearrangement uses TRBV11-3 and TRBJ2-7; perhaps D is TRBD1 or TRBD2 (7 bases each). This CDR3 comprises 17 residues. V was shortened by 4 bases and J by 6 bases, with 25 bases between the two germline ends. CDR1 and CDR2 (germline): SGHNT, YENEEA.

Remarks on this clone: In the same sample, other DNA sequences code for this CDR3. This chain links TRBV4-1 with TRBJ2-2; TRBD2 aligns across 10 bases. CDR3 length equals 18 residues. Germline loops: CDR1 MGHRA, CDR2 YSYEKL. The V gene end was trimmed by 4 bases and the J gene end by 5 bases; junction bases not matched to a gene: 13. The CDR3 DNA follows: TGCGCCAGCAGCCCAGGGGGGCTAGCGGGAGTAGGAACCGGGGAGCTGTTTTTT. It yields the protein CASSPGGLAGVGTGELFF.

The chain recombines TRBV27 with TRBJ1-1; D unresolved. This CDR3 region has 16 residues. Trimming removed 5 bases at V and 0 bases at J, with 16 bases between. The germline CDR1 and CDR2 sequences are MNHEY and SMNVEV (reference sequence). The DNA of the CDR3 is TGTGCCAGCAGTCCCCAAGTGCAGAACCTGAACACTGAAGCTTTCTTT. Protein product: CASSPQVQNLNTEAFF.

This clone was counted only a few times. The chain couples TRBV15 to TRBJ1-5; D is perhaps TRBD1 (5 bases). Between the trimmed V and J ends, which lost 3 bases and 7 bases, there was a span of 10 bases. Germline V gives CDR1 LNHNV, CDR2 YYDKDF (reference sequence). This CDR3 is 13 amino acids long. The CDR3 DNA reads as TGTGCCACCAGCAGGGACATCCGACAGCCCCAGCATTTT. The encoded protein is CATSRDIRQPQHF.

J is TRBJ2-5 and V is TRBV7-8; D could derive from TRBD1 or TRBD2 (5 bases each). Germline V gene data show CDR1 as SGHVS and CDR2 as FQNEAQ. V was shortened by 1 base and J by 7 bases, with 13 bases between the two germline ends. The CDR3 contains 14 residues. The CDR3 nucleotides read TGTGCCAGCAGCTTAGGTGGGACCCGGGGGACCCAGTACTTC. It is translated as CASSLGGTRGTQYF.

The V gene is TRBV9, the J gene TRBJ2-2, with TRBD2 identical over 8 bases. Germline values: CDR1 SGDLS, CDR2 YYNGEE. The CDR3 sequence is 17 residues long. V shed 3 bases and J 3 bases; nucleotides not matched to a gene: 10. CDR3 amino acids: CASSALTSEAYTGELFF. The DNA of the CDR3 is TGTGCCAGCAGCGCCCTGACTAGCGAGGCTTACACCGGGGAGCTGTTTTTT.

The chain couples TRBV18 to TRBJ1-1, with D hard to call. Germline lookup yields CDR1 KGHSH and CDR2 LQKENI. V shed 1 base and J shed 5 bases, with 8 bases lying between them. The CDR3 length is 13 residues. The CDR3 DNA reads as TGTGCCAGCTCACCACTGACCGGGACTGAAGCTTTCTTT. Amino acid sequence: CASSPLTGTEAFF.